What follows are 9 T cell receptor beta chains derived from one specimen sequenced in a study of chemoradiotherapy in HPV16-positive cancers. Only in-frame clones appear in the TCRdb table, and some are missing; sequencing was by immunoSEQ multiplex PCR. The sample has fewer than 3,000 clones, around three quarters seen once. Sequenced material: tumor tissue, taken from a patient who underwent chemoradiotherapy. The receptors were sampled from a human donor with HPV-associated anogenital cancer.

J is TRBJ1-1 and V is TRBV4-1; perhaps TRBD1 as D (6 bases). CDR3 size: 13 residues. The V end was cut by 0 bases, the J end by 5 bases, with 7 bases between. The germline V gene has CDR1 MGHRA and CDR2 YSYEKL. CDR3: CASSQEGGTEAFF. The CDR3 DNA reads TGCGCCAGCAGCCAAGAAGGGGGGACTGAAGCTTTCTTT.

CDR3 nucleotide sequence: TGTGCCAGCAGCCCCCTCCGGGGACATTTTACTTTACCTCCCTACGAGCAGTACTTC. It specifies CASSPLRGHFTLPPYEQYF. This chain joins TRBV7-9 and TRBJ2-7; a possible D gene is TRBD1 (6 bases). Germline values: CDR1 SEHNR, CDR2 FQNEAQ (reference sequence). The V and J ends lost 5 bases and 2 bases respectively, with 28 bases between them. This CDR3 spans 19 amino acids.

This clone was recorded a few times. This rearrangement joins TRBV29-1 to TRBJ1-1; no clear D. V was trimmed by 4 bases and J by 5 bases, leaving 14 bases between them. CDR1 is SQVTM and CDR2 is ANQGSEA in the germline V gene. The CDR3 is 13 amino acids. CDR3 DNA: TGCAGCGTTGCGAGGGCGGAAAAGACTGAAGCTTTCTTT. Protein sequence: CSVARAEKTEAFF.

This clone was detected once. The rearrangement uses TRBV18 and TRBJ2-1, with D unclear. Germline CDR1 reads KGHSH; CDR2 reads LQKENI. Trimming stripped 6 bases from V and 7 bases from J, with 10 bases between. This CDR3 is built from 12 residues. CDR3 in DNA: TGTGCCAGCTCCCCCCTTGGGAATGAGCAGTTCTTC. Residues: CASSPLGNEQFF.

The table lists this clone with a count of one. The CDR3 spells CASSLAGEDEQYF. The CDR3 DNA reads TGCGCCAGCAGCTTGGCGGGGGAGGACGAGCAGTACTTC. V usage is TRBV5-1 and J usage is TRBJ2-7; weak D call: TRBD2 (6 bases). V lost 0 bases and J 5 bases, leaving 9 bases between the germline ends. This CDR3 is built from 13 residues. Looked up from germline, CDR1 is SGHRS and CDR2 is YFSETQ.

The chain combines TRBV5-1 with TRBJ1-1, with D uncertain. This CDR3 has 12 amino acids. V was cut by 0 bases and J by 5 bases, with 5 bases left in between. Germline values: CDR1 SGHRS, CDR2 YFSETQ. The DNA of the CDR3 is TGCGCCAGCAGCTTGGAAGGGACTGAAGCTTTCTTT. It codes for CASSLEGTEAFF.

This rearrangement joins TRBV9 to TRBJ2-7, with 7 bases lining up with TRBD1. Germline V CDR1 and CDR2: SGDLS, YYNGEE. J gave up 3 bases and V 4 bases, and 16 bases lay outside the gene matches. The CDR3 length is 17 residues. The DNA for the CDR3 is TGTGCCAGCAGCATAGAGTCGATCACGACAGGGAACTACGAGCAGTACTTC. This translates into CASSIESITTGNYEQYF.

The rearrangement joins TRBV5-4 to TRBJ1-4; 9 positions match TRBD1. The CDR3 runs to 14 residues. V was pared by 4 bases and J by 5 bases, with 3 bases of the junction left unmatched. Germline CDR1 and CDR2: SGHNT and YYREEE (reference sequence). The CDR3 loop reads CASSVGQGNEKLFF. In nucleotides, the CDR3 is TGTGCCAGCAGCGTGGGACAGGGCAATGAAAAACTGTTTTTT.

The J gene is TRBJ1-1, the V gene TRBV4-1; tentative D call: TRBD1 (5 bases). The V and J ends lost 3 bases and 4 bases respectively, with 15 bases between them. Germline V gene lookup returns CDR1 MGHRA and CDR2 YSYEKL. This CDR3 comprises 15 residues. DNA for the CDR3: TGCGCCAGCAGCCAGGCTCGAGGGACGGGCACTGAAGCTTTCTTT. Translating it yields CASSQARGTGTEAFF.